This T cell receptor (beta chain) came from a study of Ad26.COV2.S vaccination and SARS-CoV-2 variants. Looking at the study overall: Administration of Ad26.COV2.S was intramuscular, either once or twice 56 days apart.

Using immunoSEQ multiplex PCR, the repertoire was profiled, and TCRdb retains in-frame clones only, with some absent. The sample has hundreds of thousands of clones, about 89% seen once. The treatment: roughly 19 received Ad26.COV2.S at low or high dose, single or two shots; 5 received placebo; per-sample allocation not given. The samples date from day 63 after the first vaccine or placebo injection. Details on this clone: No antigen is known for it.

Regarding the study as a whole: Quantification of TCR breadth and depth may have yielded underestimates of total T cell responses. The authors reported substantial breadth in spike-specific CD8+ and CD4+ T cell responses after vaccination.

The CDR3 runs 16 residues. The germline V gene has CDR1 KGHDR and CDR2 SFDVKD. The V end was cut by 7 bases, the J end by 3 bases, with 18 bases between. The specimen was peripheral blood, collected in a trial of Ad26.COV2.S vaccine versus placebo. The chain has TRBV24-1 and TRBJ1-3; possible D gene TRBD1, 5 bases. The origin of this receptor is a person aged 18 to 59 who received the Ad26.COV2.S COVID-19 vaccine or a placebo. The CDR3 nucleotides read TGTGCCACCAGCTCCACATTAAGGGGATTTGGAAACACCATATATTTT. It encodes CATSSTLRGFGNTIYF.